This T cell receptor beta chain originates from a study of shared clonotypes between healthy human individuals. Study findings and constraints: Incompleteness in sorted-subset sequencing, despite large depth, was shown by rarefaction.

Only in-frame clones appear in the TCRdb table, and some are missing; sequencing was by immunoSEQ multiplex PCR. In the table there are about 820,000 clones, almost 95% of which are singletons. Regarding this clone: Antigen unknown.

Naivety among CD8 cells was defined by CD45RO negativity and positive CCR7 selection, thereby excluding terminally differentiated effector memory CD45RA+ cells. CDR1 SGHVS and CDR2 FQNEAQ come from the germline V gene. The CDR3 is 15 residues long. V dropped 1 base and J dropped 6; count of bases not matched to a gene: 8. The rearrangement uses TRBV7-8 and TRBJ2-7; 8 bases are shared with TRBD2. The TCR comes from a man aged 25-45 years in good health. Material: naive CD8+ T cells sorted from blood. DNA for the CDR3: TGTGCCAGCAGCTTAGACCCGGGGGGGAGGTCCGAGCAGTACTTC. The encoded protein is CASSLDPGGRSEQYF.